Each of the 27 T cell receptor beta chains below was sequenced from the same sample in a study of T cells in Graves' hyperthyroidism and ophthalmopathy. Template material for amplifying TCR beta CDR3 regions consisted of RNA transcripts. The study used the HTBI primer set for a first-round RT-PCR of the TCR CDR3. MiXCR, applied by TCRdb to the multiplex PCR reads, yields one record per CDR3 protein. The sample yields around 700,000 distinct CDR3 sequences, under 20% seen once. The sequencing input was blood. The receptors were sampled from a woman aged 45-60 years with Graves' hyperthyroidism that later progressed to Graves' ophthalmopathy.

This chain joins TRBV3-1 and TRBJ2-5, with D possibly being TRBD1 or TRBD2 (5 bases each). The ends were cut back, 5 bases at V and 5 bases at J, with 18 bases in the middle. CDR1 is LGHDT, CDR2 YNNKEL, per germline (reference sequence). CDR3 length equals 15 residues. The CDR3: CASSSAPGAAETQYF. DNA for the CDR3: TGTGCCAGCAGCTCCGCTCCCGGGGCGGCGGAGACCCAGTACTTC.

This clonotype has ten or more counts. This rearrangement joins TRBV5-1 to TRBJ2-7, with D perhaps matching TRBD2 (5 bases). The CDR3 sequence is 13 residues long. V lost 4 bases and J lost 6, with 14 bases in between. Germline loops: CDR1 SGHRS, CDR2 YFSETQ. The CDR3 reads CASSPGRSGEQYF. DNA of the CDR3: TGCGCCAGCAGCCCCGGACGGAGCGGCGAGCAGTACTTC.

This clonotype was seen at least ten times. The chain carries TRBV10-3 and TRBJ2-1; 12 nucleotides align to TRBD2. Germline CDR1 ENHRY, CDR2 SYGVKD. V gave up 0 bases and J gave up 6 bases; unmatched junction bases: 3. The CDR3 is made up of 16 amino acids. CDR3 sequence reads: CAISESRLAGVNEQFF. The CDR3 nucleotides read TGTGCCATCAGTGAGTCGAGACTAGCGGGGGTCAATGAGCAGTTCTTC.

The sample holds many counts of this clonotype. The V and J genes are TRBV30 and TRBJ1-1, with 9 nucleotides matching TRBD1. Unmatched junction bases numbered 3, after V lost 5 bases and J lost 5 bases. The CDR3 has 12 amino acids. The germline gives CDR1 GTSNPN, CDR2 SVGIG (reference sequence). The CDR3 region is CAWGGQGTEAFF. The CDR3, as DNA: TGTGCCTGGGGGGGACAGGGAACTGAAGCTTTCTTT.

This clonotype was observed a few times. This sequence joins TRBV20-1 and TRBJ2-7, with D possibly being TRBD2 (5 bases). V was pared by 3 bases and J by 2 bases, with 11 bases between. The germline V gene encodes CDR1 DFQATT and CDR2 SNEGSKA (reference sequence). This CDR3 region has 13 residues. Here the CDR3 DNA reads TGCAGTGCTAGCGGTAGGAGGCCCTACGAGCAGTACTTC. Its protein product is CSASGRRPYEQYF.

V and J are TRBV10-3 and TRBJ1-5; tentative D call: TRBD1 (6 bases). V shed 2 bases and J shed 6 bases, with 14 bases lying between them. Per germline, CDR1 ENHRY and CDR2 SYGVKD. There are 15 residues in the CDR3. CDR3 sequence: CAISERSGEIQPQHF. The CDR3 nucleotides are TGTGCCATCAGTGAGAGGTCAGGGGAAATTCAGCCCCAGCATTTT.

This clonotype has only a few counts. V and J are TRBV7-8 and TRBJ2-3; 8 bases are shared with TRBD2. The CDR3 covers 17 residues. The germline CDR1 and CDR2 sequences are SGHVS and FQNEAQ. V shed 2 bases and J 3 bases; nucleotides not matched to a gene: 10. In DNA, the CDR3 is TGTGCCAGCAGCTTATATCCTGAAGCGGGGGTTACAGATACGCAGTATTTT. It translates to CASSLYPEAGVTDTQYF. Using reference TRBV7-8 and TRBJ2-3 for the parts outside the CDR3, the full variable domain is GAGVSQSPRYKVAKRGQDVALRCDPISGHVSLFWYQQALGQGPEFLTYFQNEAQLDKSGLPSDRFFAERPEGSVSTLKIQRTQQEDSAVYLCASSLYPEAGVTDTQYFGPGTRLTVL.

The rearrangement joins TRBV9 to TRBJ1-3; 12 nucleotides agree with TRBD1. The CDR3 runs 14 residues. CDR1 and CDR2 from the germline V gene are SGDLS and YYNGEE. The J segment lost 4 bases and the V segment lost 7 bases, leaving 3 bases of the junction unmatched. The CDR3 DNA reads TGTGCCAGCGCGGGACAGGGGGCCGGAAACACCATATATTTT. This gives the protein CASAGQGAGNTIYF.

This rearrangement joins TRBV6-2 or TRBV6-3 to TRBJ1-5; possibly TRBD1 for D (5 bases). Germline V gives CDR1 MNHEY, CDR2 SVGEGT. Trimming pared 8 bases from V and 0 bases from J, leaving 8 bases between. The CDR3 is 13 amino acids. This CDR3 reads CASRQSSNQPQHF. DNA of the CDR3: TGTGCCAGCCGACAGAGTAGCAATCAGCCCCAGCATTTT.

The chain uses TRBV20-1 and TRBJ1-2; 11 bases fit TRBD1. Germline trimming cut 1 base from V and 5 bases from J; bases unmatched to any gene: 6. In germline, CDR1 is DFQATT, CDR2 SNEGSKA (reference sequence). This CDR3 contains 15 residues. DNA for the CDR3: TGCAGTGCTAGAGCTGGGACAGGGGGAAGGTATGGCTACACCTTC. Its translation: CSARAGTGGRYGYTF.

This clonotype was counted at least ten times. CDR3 bases: TGTGCCAGCAGCGGGGAGCGGGACTATGGCTACACCTTC. It translates to CASSGERDYGYTF. The gene calls are TRBV2 and TRBJ1-2; D is unresolved. Germline CDR1 is SNHLY and CDR2 is FYNNEI. With 6 bases removed from V and 3 bases from J, the gap between germline ends came to 11 bases. The CDR3 is made up of 13 amino acids.

The gene calls are TRBV4-2 and TRBJ1-1; possibly TRBD1 for D (6 bases). V was clipped by 0 bases and J by 8 bases, with 7 bases between them. The CDR3 spans 12 residues. From germline, CDR1 is LGHNA and CDR2 YNFKEQ. The CDR3 coding sequence is TGTGCCAGCAGCCAAGAAGACAGGGAAGCTTTCTTT. This encodes CASSQEDREAFF.

In this sample, this clonotype turned up many times. V is TRBV3-1 and J is TRBJ1-5; D unclear. The germline V gene encodes CDR1 LGHDT and CDR2 YNNKEL (reference sequence). The CDR3 consists of 14 residues. Trimming removed 0 bases at V and 6 bases at J, with 9 bases between. CDR3 sequence (DNA): TGTGCCAGCAGCCAAGATCATCGGGGTCAGCCCCAGCATTTT. It translates to CASSQDHRGQPQHF.

The table lists this clonotype with many counts. V is TRBV11-2 and J is TRBJ1-2; no clear D. Germline CDR1 is SGHAT and CDR2 is FQNNGV. V lost 1 base and J lost 0, with 9 bases in between. The CDR3 is 15 amino acids. In nucleotides, the CDR3 is TGTGCCAGCAGCTTAGCAGGAAGAACTAACTATGGCTACACCTTC. Its translation: CASSLAGRTNYGYTF.

This clonotype was counted only a few times. The chain employs TRBV6-1 and TRBJ2-7; TRBD2 might be the D (7 bases). The CDR3 consists of 15 residues. The germline V gene has CDR1 MNHNS and CDR2 SASEGT. V gave up 11 bases and J gave up 6 bases, with 26 bases separating them. The CDR3 DNA follows: TGTGCCGTCAGGGGCGGGGGCGTTGGCCTCGGCGAGCAGTACTTC. Translating gives CAVRGGGVGLGEQYF.

The CDR3 DNA is TGCGCCAGCAGCTTGGTCGTTAGCGGGGGGCCTAACATTCAGTACTTC. Translation: CASSLVVSGGPNIQYF. This chain joins TRBV5-1 and TRBJ2-4, with 10 bases matching TRBD2. V shed 0 bases and J 7 bases; nucleotides not matched to a gene: 7. In germline, CDR1 is SGHRS, CDR2 YFSETQ. The CDR3 consists of 16 residues. Based on the CDR3 plus reference TRBV5-1 and TRBJ2-4, the full variable domain is KAGVTQTPRYLIKTRGQQVTLSCSPISGHRSVSWYQQTPGQGLQFLFEYFSETQRNKGNFPGRFSGRQFSNSRSEMNVSTLELGDSALYLCASSLVVSGGPNIQYFGAGTRLSVL.

This clonotype was picked up one time. The J gene is TRBJ2-1, the V gene TRBV5-5, with D tentatively TRBD2 (5 bases). Germline V gene sequence: CDR1 SGHKS, CDR2 YYEKEE (reference sequence). Trimming removed 4 bases from V and 7 bases from J, with 18 bases in between. There are 15 residues in the CDR3. The CDR3 region is CASSARGPGFNEQFF. The CDR3 DNA sequence: TGTGCCAGCAGCGCTCGGGGTCCCGGTTTTAATGAGCAGTTCTTC.

This clonotype came up many times. V gene TRBV12-3 or TRBV12-4 combines with J gene TRBJ2-1, with a weak D call TRBD2 (6 bases). CDR3 length: 16 amino acids. Trimming left V 6 bases short and J 2 bases short, with 17 bases between. Written as DNA, the CDR3 is TGTGCCAGCAGCGCTACTACGGGGGATGCCTACAATGAGCAGTTCTTC. It yields the protein CASSATTGDAYNEQFF.

J is TRBJ1-1 and V is TRBV29-1; possibly TRBD1 for D (5 bases). The germline CDR1 and CDR2 sequences are SQVTM and ANQGSEA. V lost 4 bases, J lost 1 base, and 10 bases lay in between. This CDR3 is 13 amino acids long. For the CDR3, the DNA is TGCAGCGTTGGTACAGGACGGAACACTGAAGCTTTCTTT. Translated, it gives CSVGTGRNTEAFF.

The rearrangement uses TRBV18 and TRBJ1-6; 9 positions match TRBD1. The CDR3 is made up of 14 amino acids. V shed 4 bases and J 8 bases; nucleotides not matched to a gene: 3. Germline V gives CDR1 KGHSH, CDR2 LQKENI. CDR3 nucleotides: TGTGCCAGCTCACGTGGGACAGGGTATTCACCCCTCCACTTT. Residues: CASSRGTGYSPLHF.

The rearrangement joins TRBV5-5 to TRBJ2-1; the match to TRBD2 covers 12 bases. The CDR3 loop spans 15 amino acids. The J segment lost 6 bases and the V segment lost 4 bases, leaving 5 bases of the junction unmatched. CDR1 is SGHKS and CDR2 is YYEKEE in the germline V gene (reference sequence). Here the CDR3 reads CASSRGLAGFNEQFF. The DNA of the CDR3 is TGTGCCAGCAGCCGCGGACTAGCGGGGTTCAATGAGCAGTTCTTC.

This clonotype was seen many times. The chain's CDR3 is CASTPVGSNYGYTF. The CDR3 coding sequence is TGTGCCAGCACCCCGGTGGGGTCTAACTATGGCTACACCTTC. The chain is built from TRBV12-3 or TRBV12-4 and TRBJ1-2, with no clear D. Between the trimmed V and J ends, which lost 7 bases and 0 bases, there was a span of 12 bases. This CDR3 spans 14 amino acids.

The chain is built from TRBV6-2 or TRBV6-3 and TRBJ2-6; 7 nucleotides line up with TRBD1. CDR1 and CDR2 (germline): MNHEY, SVGEGT. V was clipped by 4 bases and J by 2 bases; unmatched bases: 5. The length of the CDR3 is 16 residues. The CDR3 DNA sequence: TGTGCCAGCAGTTCAAGACAGGGCGCTGGGGCCAACGTCCTGACTTTC. Amino acid sequence: CASSSRQGAGANVLTF.

This chain links TRBV7-6 with TRBJ1-6; TRBD1 agrees at 7 bases. V gave up 1 base and J gave up 9 bases; unmatched junction bases: 6. The CDR3 spans 15 residues. The germline CDR1 and CDR2 sequences are SGHVS and FNYEAQ. CDR3 nucleotides: TGTGCCAGCAGCTTAGAGGGGGCGTCCAGTTCACCCCTCCACTTT. Translation: CASSLEGASSSPLHF.

The rearrangement uses TRBV30 and TRBJ1-1, with 7 nucleotides matching TRBD1. This CDR3 spans 14 amino acids. Trimming at V came to 2 bases and at J to 3 bases, leaving 6 bases not matched to a gene. Germline values: CDR1 GTSNPN, CDR2 SVGIG (reference sequence). The CDR3: CAWSIGGVDTEAFF. CDR3 bases: TGTGCCTGGAGTATAGGGGGCGTCGACACTGAAGCTTTCTTT.

The chain has TRBV19 and TRBJ1-5; tentatively, D is TRBD1 (5 bases). CDR3 length equals 14 residues. Trimming took 6 bases from V and 5 from J, leaving 14 bases between them. CDR1 LNHDA and CDR2 SQIVND come from the germline V gene (reference sequence). CDR3 DNA sequence: TGTGCCAGTAGAGCCGGGACCAGCGATCAGCCCCAGCATTTT. This gives the protein CASRAGTSDQPQHF.

Many counts were recorded for this clonotype. J is TRBJ2-1 and V is TRBV2; the match to TRBD2 covers 9 bases. This CDR3 has 16 residues. The V segment lost 1 base and the J segment 4 bases; nucleotides outside the gene matches: 5. Germline assignment: CDR1 SNHLY and CDR2 FYNNEI. CDR3 loop: CASSEGAGGKYNEQFF. CDR3 DNA sequence: TGTGCCAGCAGTGAAGGAGCGGGGGGCAAGTACAATGAGCAGTTCTTC.